The 9 T cell receptor beta chains reported below all come from one sample, sequenced in a study of regulatory T cells in long-lasting Graves disease. As to time point: persistent/refractory GD, antithyroid drugs over 5 years with positive TRAb. TCR sequences were obtained from RNA taken from PBMCs. Arm-PCR with iRepertoire HTBI primers amplified the CDR3 regions for these TCR beta libraries. TCRdb fed the multiplex PCR reads into MiXCR, producing one record per CDR3 protein. The sample records a few hundred thousand distinct CDR3 sequences, 23% being singletons. The input for sequencing was peripheral blood mononuclear cells (PBMCs), taken when the disease was refractory, from a patient treated with antithyroid drugs. Source of these receptors: a woman between 35 and 50 years old with Graves disease.

Points on this clonotype: With a much larger clone just one base away, this may be a read error. The V gene is TRBV6-5, the J gene TRBJ1-2; weak D call: TRBD1 (5 bases). The CDR3 consists of 16 residues. Trimming left V 4 bases short and J 4 bases short, with 19 bases between. Per germline, CDR1 MNHEY and CDR2 SVGAGI. DNA of the CDR3: TGTGCCAGCAGTTCTATTTCAGGCAGGGTTGGCTATGGCTACACCTTC. Translating it yields CASSSISGRVGYGYTF.

This clonotype was observed a handful of times. A much larger clone lies one base from this, so it may be a read error. The chain has TRBV11-2 and TRBJ1-1; D unclear. V shed 6 bases and J shed 9 bases, with 17 bases lying between them. This CDR3 spans 13 amino acids. Germline V gives CDR1 SGHAT, CDR2 FQNNGV. The CDR3 region has the DNA TGTGCCAGCAGTTACCGTCGGAACGCTAAAGCTTTCTTT. Translation gives CASSYRRNAKAFF. Filled out from reference TRBV11-2 and TRBJ1-1, the complete variable domain reads EAGVAQSPRYKIIEKRQSVAFWCNPISGHATLYWYQQILGQGPKLLIQFQNNGVVDDSQLPKDRFSAERLKGVDSTLKIQPAKLEDSAVYLCASSYRRNAKAFFGQGTRLTVV.

This clonotype was detected ten times or more. V gene TRBV7-2 combines with J gene TRBJ2-7, with D uncertain. Trimming shortened V by 0 bases and J by 2 bases, and 5 bases separated the two germline ends. This CDR3 is built from 13 residues. CDR1 is SGHTA, CDR2 FQGNSA, per germline. CDR3 region: CASSLAAAYEQYF. CDR3 sequence (DNA): TGTGCCAGCAGCTTAGCCGCGGCCTACGAGCAGTACTTC.

In its sample, this clonotype was seen many times. The chain employs TRBV28 and TRBJ2-2; D not certain. The CDR3 loop spans 15 amino acids. The ends were cut back, 3 bases at V and 1 base at J, with 9 bases in the middle. CDR1 and CDR2 (germline): MDHEN, SYDVKM. The CDR3 nucleotides read TGTGCCAGCAGTTTTGATTATCAGAACACCGGGGAGCTGTTTTTT. This gives the protein CASSFDYQNTGELFF.

This clonotype has a count of ten or more. The junction departs from the called germline gene at one end, perhaps through a read error. The chain couples TRBV7-7 to TRBJ2-5; D may be TRBD2 (6 bases). Germline CDR1 and CDR2: SSHAT and FNYEAQ (reference sequence). CDR3 size: 15 residues. The CDR3 DNA reads TGTGCTAGCAGCTTAGGCGGAGGGGCACAAGAGACCCAGTACTTC. Translated, it gives CASSLGGGAQETQYF.

There are many counts of this clonotype. The chain links TRBV28 to TRBJ2-6; D is undetermined. The V gene lost 8 bases and the J gene lost 1 base, with 30 bases spanning the gap. Germline lookup yields CDR1 MDHEN and CDR2 SYDVKM. This CDR3 contains 21 residues. CDR3 nucleotide sequence: TGTGCCAGCCGCCCGGGCCTTAAGTTCCCCCCGAAGGTTTCTGGGGCCAACGTCCTGACTTTC. The encoded protein is CASRPGLKFPPKVSGANVLTF.

This clonotype was recorded many times. The chain links TRBV6-1 to TRBJ2-1; TRBD2 agrees at 8 bases. V lost 2 bases to trimming and J lost 8 bases; unmatched junction nucleotides: 14. Germline V gene sequence: CDR1 MNHNS, CDR2 SASEGT. CDR3 size: 17 residues. The CDR3 DNA reads as TGTGCCAGCAGTGAACGGTCGGGAGGGCCCTCTATCGATGAGCAGTTCTTC. Translation gives CASSERSGGPSIDEQFF.

On this clonotype: This may come from a read error, since a much larger clone is one base off. Because it lacks the conserved phenylalanine or tryptophan at the end, this CDR3 is likely a read error. The rearrangement joins TRBV6-9 to TRBJ1-1; D is possibly TRBD1 (5 bases). Trimming left V 2 bases short and J 5 bases short, with 18 bases between. The CDR3 contains 16 residues. Germline assignment: CDR1 MNHGY and CDR2 SVAAGI. CDR3 protein: CASSYLVSGTGTEAFL. In DNA, the CDR3 is TGTGCCAGCAGTTATCTCGTGTCAGGGACCGGGACTGAAGCTTTCCTT.

This clonotype was detected many times. V and J are TRBV20-1 and TRBJ2-4; D unclear. V shed 0 bases and J shed 11 bases, with 11 bases lying between them. Looked up from germline, CDR1 is DFQATT and CDR2 is SNEGSKA (reference sequence). The CDR3 sequence is 12 residues long. The CDR3 nucleotides read TGCAGTGCTAGAGATCGTGCGTATTTTCAGTACTTC. As protein: CSARDRAYFQYF.